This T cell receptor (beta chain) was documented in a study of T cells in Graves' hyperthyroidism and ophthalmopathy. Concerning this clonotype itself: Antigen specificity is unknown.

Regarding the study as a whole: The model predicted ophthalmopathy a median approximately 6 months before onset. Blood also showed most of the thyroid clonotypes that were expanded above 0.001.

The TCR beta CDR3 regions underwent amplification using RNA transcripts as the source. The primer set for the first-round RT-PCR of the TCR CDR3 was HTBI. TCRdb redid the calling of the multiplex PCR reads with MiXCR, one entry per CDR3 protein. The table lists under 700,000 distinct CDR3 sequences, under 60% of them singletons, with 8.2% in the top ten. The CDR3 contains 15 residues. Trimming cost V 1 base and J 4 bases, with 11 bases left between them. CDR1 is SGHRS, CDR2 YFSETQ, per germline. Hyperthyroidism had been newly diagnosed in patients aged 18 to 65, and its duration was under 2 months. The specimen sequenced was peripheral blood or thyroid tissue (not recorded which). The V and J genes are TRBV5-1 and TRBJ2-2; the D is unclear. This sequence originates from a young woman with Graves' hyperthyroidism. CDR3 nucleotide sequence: TGCGCCAGCAGCTTGAAGTTATATGGCACCGGGGAGCTGTTTTTT. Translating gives CASSLKLYGTGELFF.